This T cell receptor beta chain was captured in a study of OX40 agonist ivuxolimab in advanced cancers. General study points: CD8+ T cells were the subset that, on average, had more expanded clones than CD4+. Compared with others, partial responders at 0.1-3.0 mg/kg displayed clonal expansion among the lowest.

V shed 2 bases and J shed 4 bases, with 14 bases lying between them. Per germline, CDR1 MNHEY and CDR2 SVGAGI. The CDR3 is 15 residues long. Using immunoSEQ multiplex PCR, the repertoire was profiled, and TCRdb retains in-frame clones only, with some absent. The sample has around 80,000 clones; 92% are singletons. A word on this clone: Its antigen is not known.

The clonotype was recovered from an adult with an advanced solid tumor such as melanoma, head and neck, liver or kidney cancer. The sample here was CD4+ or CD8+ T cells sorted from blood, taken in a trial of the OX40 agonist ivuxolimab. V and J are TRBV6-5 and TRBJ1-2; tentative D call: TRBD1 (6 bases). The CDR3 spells CASSYGTGILYGYTF. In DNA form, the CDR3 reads TGTGCCAGCAGTTACGGAACAGGGATCCTCTATGGCTACACCTTC.